The source of this TCR beta chain is a study of T cell responses to AZD1222 COVID-19 vaccine. Study-wide findings and caveats: Donors skewed white British and female; clonal diversity was possibly underestimated.

In germline, CDR1 is SGHNT, CDR2 YENEEA. Trimming removed 5 bases at V and 2 bases at J, with 19 bases between. This CDR3 region has 17 residues. A remark on this clone: Its specificity is unknown.

TCRdb keeps only in-frame clones here, not all; method: immunoSEQ multiplex PCR. The sample includes around 81,000 clones, roughly 80% seen only once; the top ten take about 3.1%. The chain recombines TRBV11-3 with TRBJ1-5, with TRBD1 as a possible D gene (5 bases). The clonotype comes from an adult in good health. This sample comprised peripheral blood, obtained on day 0 of AZD1222 vaccination. CDR3 residues: CASSLRTEGHRNQPQHF. In nucleotides, the CDR3 is TGTGCCAGCAGCCTCCGGACGGAGGGGCATCGCAATCAGCCCCAGCATTTT.